The T cell receptor beta chain described here comes from a study of blood T cell repertoires in COVID-19. The wider study: The cDNA or gDNA used as material had been derived from T cells, B-cell-depleted T cells, or PBMCs.

The protocol was immunoSEQ multiplex PCR, while the TCRdb copy is restricted to in-frame clones and leaves out a portion. This sample has about 200,000 clones, with roughly 79% found just once. The origin of this receptor is a woman aged 45-59 years with acute COVID-19. Sample: PBMCs or T cells enriched from blood (not recorded which).

In DNA form, the CDR3 reads TGTGCCAGCAGTTTAGGGACGGGGGGGAAAACAGATACGCAGTATTTT. Protein: CASSLGTGGKTDTQYF. The chain uses TRBV27 and TRBJ2-3; TRBD2 agrees at 8 bases. Germline CDR1 MNHEY, CDR2 SMNVEV (reference sequence). The trim removed 2 bases at V and 3 bases at J, leaving 7 bases unmatched. The CDR3 has 16 residues.